This TCR beta chain came from a study of cytomegalovirus exposure and HLA in healthy donors. Study observations and caveats: In a later analysis, compared with equally common non-associated chains, HLA-associated beta chains were more expanded. Rates of TCR association differed by HLA locus in a later analysis, with DRB1 highest and HLA-C lowest.

A note on this clone: What it recognizes is unknown.

Each of the donors was a healthy bone marrow donor. V lost 3 bases and J lost 2, with 11 bases in between. The germline CDR1 and CDR2 sequences are MNHEY and SMNVEV (reference sequence). The CDR3 has 14 residues. 60 Vbeta and 13 Jbeta primers were used in PCR. TCRdb's table, derived via immunoSEQ multiplex PCR, lists solely in-frame clones and lacks some. Of more than 100,000 clones listed, around 60% were seen once; the top ten hold more than 8%. The receptor's source is a man between 40 and 49 years old in good health and CMV-seropositive. The rearrangement links TRBV27 to TRBJ2-7; D might be TRBD2 (5 bases). The sequenced sample consisted of PBMCs. DNA of the CDR3: TGTGCCAGCAGTTTTCAAGGGAGCCCCTACGAGCAGTACTTC. Its protein is CASSFQGSPYEQYF.